This T cell receptor (beta chain) was documented in a study of cytomegalovirus exposure and HLA in healthy donors. Deletions cut 5 bases from V and 5 bases from J, with 12 bases between. Germline CDR1 is MNHEY and CDR2 is SVGAGI. The CDR3 spans 13 residues. Study-wide results and limits: TCR sequences were mostly rare, though some public TCRs occurred in many donors. Immune exposure information available was restricted to CMV serostatus. The authors enumerated 164 TCR beta chains as linked to cytomegalovirus.

The sample holds a few counts of this clone. Its antigen remains unidentified. The PCR ran on 60 Vbeta and 13 Jbeta primers. The table came from immunoSEQ multiplex PCR; TCRdb's copy has only in-frame clones and leaves some out. This sample has 140,000 to 150,000 clones, with about 70% found just once. Input material: PBMCs. This sequence joins TRBV6-5 and TRBJ2-5; D not resolved. The receptor was isolated from a woman in her forties in good health and CMV-seronegative. The CDR3 sequence: CASSTQTMETQYF. For the CDR3, the DNA is TGTGCCAGCAGTACCCAAACAATGGAGACCCAGTACTTC.